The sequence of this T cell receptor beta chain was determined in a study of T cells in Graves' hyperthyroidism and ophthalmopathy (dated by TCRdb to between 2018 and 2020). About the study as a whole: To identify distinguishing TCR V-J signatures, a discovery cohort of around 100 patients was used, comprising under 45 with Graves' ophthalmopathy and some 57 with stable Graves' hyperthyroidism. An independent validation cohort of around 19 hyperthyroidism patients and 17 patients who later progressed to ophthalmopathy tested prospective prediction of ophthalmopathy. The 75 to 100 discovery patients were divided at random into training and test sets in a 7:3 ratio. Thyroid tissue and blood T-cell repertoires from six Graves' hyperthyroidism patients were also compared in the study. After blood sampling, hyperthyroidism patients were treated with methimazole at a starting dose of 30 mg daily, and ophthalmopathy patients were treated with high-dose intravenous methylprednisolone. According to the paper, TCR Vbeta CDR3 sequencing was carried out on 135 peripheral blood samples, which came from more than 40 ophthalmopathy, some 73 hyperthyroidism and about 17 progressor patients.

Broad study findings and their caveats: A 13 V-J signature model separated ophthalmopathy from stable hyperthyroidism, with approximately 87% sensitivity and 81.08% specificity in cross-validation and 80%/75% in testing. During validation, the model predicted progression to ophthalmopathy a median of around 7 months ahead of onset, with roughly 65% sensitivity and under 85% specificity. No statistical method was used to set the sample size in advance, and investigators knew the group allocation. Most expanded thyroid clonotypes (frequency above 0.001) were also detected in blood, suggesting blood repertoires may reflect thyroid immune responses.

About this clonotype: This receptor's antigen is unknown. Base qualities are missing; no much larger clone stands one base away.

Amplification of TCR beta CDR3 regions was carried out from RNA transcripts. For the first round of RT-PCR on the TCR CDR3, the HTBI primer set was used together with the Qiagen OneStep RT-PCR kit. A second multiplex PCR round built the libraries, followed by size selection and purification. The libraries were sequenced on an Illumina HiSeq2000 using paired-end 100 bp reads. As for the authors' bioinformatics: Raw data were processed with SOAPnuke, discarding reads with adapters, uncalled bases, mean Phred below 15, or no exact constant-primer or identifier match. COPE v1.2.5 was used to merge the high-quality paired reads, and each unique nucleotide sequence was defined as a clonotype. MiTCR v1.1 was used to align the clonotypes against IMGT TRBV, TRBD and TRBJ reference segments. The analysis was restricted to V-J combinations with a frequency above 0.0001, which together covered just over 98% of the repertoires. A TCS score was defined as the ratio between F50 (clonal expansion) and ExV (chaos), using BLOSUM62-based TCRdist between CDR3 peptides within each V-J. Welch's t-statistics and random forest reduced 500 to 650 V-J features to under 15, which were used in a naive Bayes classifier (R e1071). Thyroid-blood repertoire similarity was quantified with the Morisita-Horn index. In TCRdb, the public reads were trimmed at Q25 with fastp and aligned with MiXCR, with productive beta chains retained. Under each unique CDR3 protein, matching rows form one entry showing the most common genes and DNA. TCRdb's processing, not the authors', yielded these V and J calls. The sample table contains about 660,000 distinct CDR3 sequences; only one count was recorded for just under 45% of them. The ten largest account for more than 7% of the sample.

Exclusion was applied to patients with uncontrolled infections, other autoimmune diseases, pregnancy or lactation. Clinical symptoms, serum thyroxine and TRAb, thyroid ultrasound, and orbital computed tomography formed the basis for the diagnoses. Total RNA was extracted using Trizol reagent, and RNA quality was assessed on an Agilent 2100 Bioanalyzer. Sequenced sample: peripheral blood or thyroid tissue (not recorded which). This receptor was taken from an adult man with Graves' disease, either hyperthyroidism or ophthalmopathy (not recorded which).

The DNA sequence is as follows: TGCGCCAGCAGCCCGGGGGTTGCCAGGGGTCTCGGCAATCAGCCCCAGCATTTT. It codes for CASSPGVARGLGNQPQHF. The receptor chain draws on TRBV5-1 and TRBJ1-5, and perhaps TRBD1 as D gene, on 6 matching bases. Relative to germline, V is 4 bases shorter and J is 2 bases shorter, with 22 bases between their ends. Measured from the cysteine to the phenylalanine, the CDR3 is 18 residues long. Only the CDR3 part of the read is kept: 54 bases, read in frame from the first base. The germline V gene supplies CDR1 SGHRS and CDR2 YFSETQ.